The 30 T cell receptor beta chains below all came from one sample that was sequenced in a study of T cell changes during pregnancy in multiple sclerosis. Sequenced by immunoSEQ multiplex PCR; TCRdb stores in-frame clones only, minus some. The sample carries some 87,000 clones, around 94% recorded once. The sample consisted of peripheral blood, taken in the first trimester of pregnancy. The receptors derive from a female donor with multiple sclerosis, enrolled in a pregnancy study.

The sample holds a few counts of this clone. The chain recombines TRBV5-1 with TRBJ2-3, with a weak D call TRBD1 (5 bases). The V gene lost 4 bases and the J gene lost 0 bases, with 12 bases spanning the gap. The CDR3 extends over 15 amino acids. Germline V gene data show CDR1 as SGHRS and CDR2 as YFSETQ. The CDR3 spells CASSLAGYSTDTQYF. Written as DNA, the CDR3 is TGCGCCAGCAGCCTCGCAGGGTATAGCACAGATACGCAGTATTTT.

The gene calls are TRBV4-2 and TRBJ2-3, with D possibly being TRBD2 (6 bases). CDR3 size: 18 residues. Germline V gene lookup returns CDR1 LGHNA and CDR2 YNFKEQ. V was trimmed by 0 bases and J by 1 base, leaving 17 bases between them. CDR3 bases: TGTGCCAGCAGCCAAGATTTTCGACCGGGACTTCGCACAGATACGCAGTATTTT. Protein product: CASSQDFRPGLRTDTQYF.

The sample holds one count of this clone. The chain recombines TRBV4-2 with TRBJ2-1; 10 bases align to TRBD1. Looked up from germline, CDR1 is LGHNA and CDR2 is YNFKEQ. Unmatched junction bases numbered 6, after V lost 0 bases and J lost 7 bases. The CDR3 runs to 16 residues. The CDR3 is CASSQEGQGSRNEQFF. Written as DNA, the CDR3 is TGTGCCAGCAGCCAAGAGGGACAGGGGAGTAGGAATGAGCAGTTCTTC.

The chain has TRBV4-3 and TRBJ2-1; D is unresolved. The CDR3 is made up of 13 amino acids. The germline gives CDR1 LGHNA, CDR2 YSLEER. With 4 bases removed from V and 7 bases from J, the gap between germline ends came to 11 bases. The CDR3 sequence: CASSPSTRNEQFF. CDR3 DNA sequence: TGCGCCAGCAGCCCAAGTACCAGAAATGAGCAGTTCTTC.

DNA of the CDR3: TGTGCCAGCAGCCCCGGACACACAGCTGGAAACACCATATATTTT. Protein product: CASSPGHTAGNTIYF. V is TRBV6-5 and J is TRBJ1-3; D may be TRBD1 (5 bases). Trimming took 6 bases from V and 2 from J, leaving 14 bases between them. The CDR3 is 15 residues long. Germline V gives CDR1 MNHEY, CDR2 SVGAGI.

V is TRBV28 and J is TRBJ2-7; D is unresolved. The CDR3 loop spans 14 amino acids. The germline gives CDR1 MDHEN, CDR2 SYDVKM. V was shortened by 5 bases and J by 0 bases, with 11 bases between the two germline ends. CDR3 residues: CASSPQWSSYEQYF. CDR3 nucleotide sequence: TGTGCCAGCAGTCCACAATGGAGCTCCTACGAGCAGTACTTC.

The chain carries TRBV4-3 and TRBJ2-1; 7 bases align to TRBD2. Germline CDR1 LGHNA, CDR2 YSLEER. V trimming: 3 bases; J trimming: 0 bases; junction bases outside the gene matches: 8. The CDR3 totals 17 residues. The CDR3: CASSHRGSGTSYNEQFF. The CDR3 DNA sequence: TGCGCCAGCAGCCATCGGGGAAGCGGGACCTCCTACAATGAGCAGTTCTTC.

The CDR3 DNA reads TGTGCCAGCCTTAAACAGGGGGCTGTCACTGAAGCTTTCTTT. Amino acid sequence: CASLKQGAVTEAFF. The rearrangement joins TRBV27 to TRBJ1-1; 9 nucleotides agree with TRBD1. This CDR3 is built from 14 residues. Germline V gene sequence: CDR1 MNHEY, CDR2 SMNVEV (reference sequence). V dropped 8 bases and J dropped 4; count of bases not matched to a gene: 8.

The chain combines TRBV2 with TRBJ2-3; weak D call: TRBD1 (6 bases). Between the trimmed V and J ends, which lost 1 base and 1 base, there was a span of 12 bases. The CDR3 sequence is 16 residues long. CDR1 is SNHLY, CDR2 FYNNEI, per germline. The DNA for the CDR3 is TGTGCCAGCAGTGAAGAGCAGGGGATCGGCACAGATACGCAGTATTTT. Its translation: CASSEEQGIGTDTQYF. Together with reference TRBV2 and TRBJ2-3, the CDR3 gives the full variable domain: EPEVTQTPSHQVTQMGQEVILRCVPISNHLYFYWYRQILGQKVEFLVSFYNNEISEKSEIFDDQFSVERPDGSNFTLKIRSTKLEDSAMYFCASSEEQGIGTDTQYFGPGTRLTVL.

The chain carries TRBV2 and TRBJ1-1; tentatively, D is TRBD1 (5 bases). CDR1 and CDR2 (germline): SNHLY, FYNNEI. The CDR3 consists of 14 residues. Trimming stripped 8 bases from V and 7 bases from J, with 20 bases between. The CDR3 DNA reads TGTGCCAGCTTAGATGGGGCACATCGAGGTGAAGCTTTCTTT. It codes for CASLDGAHRGEAFF.

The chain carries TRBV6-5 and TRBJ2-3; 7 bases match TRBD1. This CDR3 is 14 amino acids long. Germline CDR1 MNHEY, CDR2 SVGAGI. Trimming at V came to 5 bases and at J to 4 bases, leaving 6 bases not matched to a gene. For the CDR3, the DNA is TGTGCCAGCAGTAGCAGGGGGAAATCAGATACGCAGTATTTT. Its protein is CASSSRGKSDTQYF.

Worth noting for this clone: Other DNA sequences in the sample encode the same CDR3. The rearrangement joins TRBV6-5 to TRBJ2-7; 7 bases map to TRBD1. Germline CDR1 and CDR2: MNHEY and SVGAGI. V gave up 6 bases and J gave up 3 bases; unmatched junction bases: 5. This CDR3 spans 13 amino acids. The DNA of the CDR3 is TGTGCCAGCAGCCTGGGACAGAGCTACGAGCAGTACTTC. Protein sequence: CASSLGQSYEQYF.

CDR3: CASSLGTGIYEQYF. As DNA, the CDR3 is TGTGCCAGCAGCTTAGGGACAGGGATCTACGAGCAGTACTTC. The V and J genes are TRBV7-6 and TRBJ2-7, with 8 bases fitting TRBD1. This CDR3 region has 14 residues. CDR1 and CDR2 (germline): SGHVS, FNYEAQ. V lost 1 base and J lost 3; bases outside the gene matches: 2.

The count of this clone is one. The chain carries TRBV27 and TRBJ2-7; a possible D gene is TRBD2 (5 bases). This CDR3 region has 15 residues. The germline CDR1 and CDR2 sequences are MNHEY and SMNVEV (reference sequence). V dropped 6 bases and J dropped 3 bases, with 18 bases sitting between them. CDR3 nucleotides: TGTGCCAGCAGACCCTTAGCGACCATCGGCTACGAGCAGTACTTC. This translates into CASRPLATIGYEQYF.

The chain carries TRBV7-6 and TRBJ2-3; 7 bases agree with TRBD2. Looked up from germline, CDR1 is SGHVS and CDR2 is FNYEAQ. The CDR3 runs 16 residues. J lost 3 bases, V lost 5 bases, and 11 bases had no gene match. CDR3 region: CASSPQGGSWTDTQYF. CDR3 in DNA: TGTGCCAGCAGCCCCCAGGGCGGGAGCTGGACAGATACGCAGTATTTT.

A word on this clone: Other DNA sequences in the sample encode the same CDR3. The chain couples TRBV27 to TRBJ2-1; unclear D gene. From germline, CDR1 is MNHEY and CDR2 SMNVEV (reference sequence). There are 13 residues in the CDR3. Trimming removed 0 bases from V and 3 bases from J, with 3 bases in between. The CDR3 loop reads CASSLSSYNEQFF. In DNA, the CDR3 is TGTGCCAGCAGTTTATCTAGCTACAATGAGCAGTTCTTC.

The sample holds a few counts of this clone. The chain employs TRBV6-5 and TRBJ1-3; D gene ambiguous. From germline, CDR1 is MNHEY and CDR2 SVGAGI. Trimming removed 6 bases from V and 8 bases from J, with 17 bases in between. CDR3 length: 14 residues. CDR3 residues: CASSLLDSGDTIYF. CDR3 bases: TGTGCCAGCAGCCTACTCGACTCCGGCGACACCATATATTTT.

The DNA of the CDR3 is TGCGCCAGCAGCCAAGATACAGGGGTATTCTTGGAAGCTTTCTTT. It encodes CASSQDTGVFLEAFF. The gene calls are TRBV4-3 and TRBJ1-1, with 7 bases aligning to TRBD1. Germline CDR1 is LGHNA and CDR2 is YSLEER. Trimming at V came to 0 bases and at J to 8 bases, leaving 9 bases not matched to a gene. The CDR3 loop spans 15 amino acids.

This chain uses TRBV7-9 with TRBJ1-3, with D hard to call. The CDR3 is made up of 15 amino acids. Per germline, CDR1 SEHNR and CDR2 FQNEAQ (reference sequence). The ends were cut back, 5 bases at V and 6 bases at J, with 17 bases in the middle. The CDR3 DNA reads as TGTGCCAGCAGCCGAGGTTTTATTGAAGAAAACACCATATATTTT. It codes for CASSRGFIEENTIYF.

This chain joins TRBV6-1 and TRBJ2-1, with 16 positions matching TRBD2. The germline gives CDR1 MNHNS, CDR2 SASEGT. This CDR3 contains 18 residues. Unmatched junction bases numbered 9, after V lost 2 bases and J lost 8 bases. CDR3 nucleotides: TGTGCCAGCAGTGAACCCTCGGGACTAGCGGGAGGGCGCTATGAGCAGTTCTTC. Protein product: CASSEPSGLAGGRYEQFF.

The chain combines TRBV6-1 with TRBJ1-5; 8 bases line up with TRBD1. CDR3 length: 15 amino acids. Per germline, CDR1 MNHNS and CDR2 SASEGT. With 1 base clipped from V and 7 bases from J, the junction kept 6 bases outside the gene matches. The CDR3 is CASSEGGTGPQPQHF. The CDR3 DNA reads TGTGCCAGCAGTGAAGGGGGGACAGGCCCACAGCCCCAGCATTTT.

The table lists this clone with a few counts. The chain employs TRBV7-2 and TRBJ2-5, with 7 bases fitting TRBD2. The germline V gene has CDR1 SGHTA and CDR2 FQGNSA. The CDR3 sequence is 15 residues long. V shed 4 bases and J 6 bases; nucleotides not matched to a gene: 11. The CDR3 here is CASSSGLDGWKTQYF. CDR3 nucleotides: TGTGCCAGCAGCTCCGGACTAGATGGCTGGAAGACCCAGTACTTC.

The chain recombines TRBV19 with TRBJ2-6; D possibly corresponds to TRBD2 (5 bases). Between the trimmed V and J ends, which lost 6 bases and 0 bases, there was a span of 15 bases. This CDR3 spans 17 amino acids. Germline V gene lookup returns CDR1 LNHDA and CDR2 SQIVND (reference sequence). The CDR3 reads CASSTGTIVSGANVLTF. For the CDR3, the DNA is TGTGCCAGTAGCACGGGAACCATTGTCTCTGGGGCCAACGTCCTGACTTTC.

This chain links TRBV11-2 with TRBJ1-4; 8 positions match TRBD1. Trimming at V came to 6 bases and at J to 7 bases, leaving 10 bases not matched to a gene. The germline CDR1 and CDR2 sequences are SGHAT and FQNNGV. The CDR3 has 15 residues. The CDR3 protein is CASSTAGTGFEKLFF. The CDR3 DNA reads TGTGCCAGCAGTACAGCAGGGACAGGTTTTGAAAAACTGTTTTTT.

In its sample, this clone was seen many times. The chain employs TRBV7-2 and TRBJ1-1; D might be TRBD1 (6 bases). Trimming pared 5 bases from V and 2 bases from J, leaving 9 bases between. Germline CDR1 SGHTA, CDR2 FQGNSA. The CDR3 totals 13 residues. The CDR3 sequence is CASSQGRNTEAFF. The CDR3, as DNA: TGTGCCAGCAGCCAGGGGAGAAACACTGAAGCTTTCTTT.

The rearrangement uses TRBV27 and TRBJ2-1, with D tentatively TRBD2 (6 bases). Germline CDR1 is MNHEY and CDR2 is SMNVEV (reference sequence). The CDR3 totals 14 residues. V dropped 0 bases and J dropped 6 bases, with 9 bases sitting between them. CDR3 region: CASSLSPSANEQFF. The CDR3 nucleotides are TGTGCCAGCAGTTTATCGCCTAGCGCCAATGAGCAGTTCTTC.

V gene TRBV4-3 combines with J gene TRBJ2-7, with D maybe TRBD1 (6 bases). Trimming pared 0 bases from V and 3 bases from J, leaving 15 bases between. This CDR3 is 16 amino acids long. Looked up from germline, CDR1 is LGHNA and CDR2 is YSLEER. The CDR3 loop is CASSQDRGAGDYEQYF. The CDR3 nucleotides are TGCGCCAGCAGCCAAGATCGAGGGGCAGGGGACTACGAGCAGTACTTC.

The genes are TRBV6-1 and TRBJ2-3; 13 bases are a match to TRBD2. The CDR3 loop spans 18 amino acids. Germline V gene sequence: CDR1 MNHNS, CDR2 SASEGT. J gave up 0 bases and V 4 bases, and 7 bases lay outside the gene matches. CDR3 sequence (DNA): TGTGCCAGCAGTGCGACCGGGACTAGCGGGATTAGCACAGATACGCAGTATTTT. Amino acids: CASSATGTSGISTDTQYF.

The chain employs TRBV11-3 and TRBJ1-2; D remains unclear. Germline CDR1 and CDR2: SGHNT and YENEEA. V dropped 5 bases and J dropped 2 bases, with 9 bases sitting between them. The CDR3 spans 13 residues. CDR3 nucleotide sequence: TGTGCCAGCAGCCCCCACCGGAACTATGGCTACACCTTC. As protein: CASSPHRNYGYTF.

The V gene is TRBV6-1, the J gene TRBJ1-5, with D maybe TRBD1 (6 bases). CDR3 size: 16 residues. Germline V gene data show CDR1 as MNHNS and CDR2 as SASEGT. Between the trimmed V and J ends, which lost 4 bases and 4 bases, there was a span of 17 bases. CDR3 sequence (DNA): TGTGCCAGCAGTGGAGAACCGGACAGTTTAAATCAGCCCCAGCATTTT. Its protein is CASSGEPDSLNQPQHF.